A single sample is the source of the 13 T cell receptor beta chains below, sequenced in a study of vaccination effects on CD4 cells after COVID-19. No antigen has been assigned to these receptors. Antigen-specific CD4+ T cells were first expanded with viral peptide pools by the ViraFEST assay and only then sequenced. Isolation of CD4+ T cells took place after nine to ten days of culture. Either the BNT162b2 or mRNA-1273 vaccine was given to participants in two doses. Produced via immunoSEQ multiplex PCR; TCRdb's table is partial and in-frame only. The data show roughly 25,000 clones, about 70% seen once. This material consisted of CD4+ T cells from PBMCs cultured with SARS-CoV-2 spike peptides, taken after COVID-19 vaccination. The receptors were gathered from a human donor who received a COVID-19 vaccine.

This clone has a single count. The chain is built from TRBV3-1 (or the pseudogene TRBV3-2) and TRBJ2-3; no clear D gene. In germline, CDR1 is LGHDT, CDR2 YNNKEL (reference sequence). The CDR3 has 12 amino acids. V was clipped by 5 bases and J by 2 bases, with 5 bases between them. The CDR3 region is CASSEPTDTQYF. CDR3 in DNA: TGTGCCAGCAGCGAACCCACAGATACGCAGTATTTT.

The chain is built from TRBV3-1 (or the pseudogene TRBV3-2) and TRBJ2-5, with 8 nucleotides matching TRBD2. Germline V gene sequence: CDR1 LGHDT, CDR2 YNNKEL (reference sequence). The CDR3 is 17 residues long. The ends lost 1 base at V and 3 bases at J; junction bases unmatched: 10. CDR3 sequence reads: CASSQGGSGTPKETQYF. The CDR3 DNA reads as TGTGCCAGCAGCCAAGGAGGTAGCGGGACGCCAAAAGAGACCCAGTACTTC.

The gene calls are TRBV25-1 and TRBJ1-4; D is possibly TRBD1 (6 bases). The V gene lost 4 bases and the J gene lost 5 bases, with 14 bases spanning the gap. CDR3 length: 15 amino acids. The V gene's germline CDR1 is MGHDK and CDR2 SYGVNS. Here the CDR3 reads CASSGDNRANEKLFF. For the CDR3, the DNA is TGTGCCAGCAGTGGAGATAACAGGGCCAATGAAAAACTGTTTTTT.

A few counts support this clone. This chain joins TRBV3-1 (or the pseudogene TRBV3-2) and TRBJ2-7; D remains unclear. The germline gives CDR1 LGHDT, CDR2 YNNKEL (reference sequence). The CDR3 runs to 15 residues. The ends were cut back, 4 bases at V and 2 bases at J, with 15 bases in the middle. The CDR3 loop reads CASSPETFKAYEQYF. CDR3 nucleotide sequence: TGTGCCAGCAGCCCAGAGACCTTCAAGGCCTACGAGCAGTACTTC.

The chain carries TRBV6-5 and TRBJ1-2; the D is unclear. This CDR3 spans 15 amino acids. V shed 0 bases and J shed 7 bases, with 15 bases lying between them. The germline V gene has CDR1 MNHEY and CDR2 SVGAGI. The CDR3 protein is CASSYSRSGLGGYTF. CDR3 coding DNA: TGTGCCAGCAGTTACTCGAGATCGGGGTTGGGTGGCTACACCTTC.

The chain couples TRBV30 to TRBJ1-3; D gene uncertain. The germline V gene has CDR1 GTSNPN and CDR2 SVGIG (reference sequence). Trimming took off 6 bases at V and 2 bases at J, with 11 bases between the two ends. CDR3 length equals 13 residues. DNA for the CDR3: TGTGCCTGCCAGAAAGGGCCTGGAAACACCATATATTTT. Protein: CACQKGPGNTIYF.

V gene TRBV19 combines with J gene TRBJ2-5; 10 bases agree with TRBD2. The germline CDR1 and CDR2 sequences are LNHDA and SQIVND (reference sequence). The ends lost 5 bases at V and 5 bases at J; junction bases unmatched: 11. This CDR3 has 16 amino acids. The CDR3 spells CASSEAGGLIKETQYF. DNA of the CDR3: TGTGCCAGTAGTGAAGCGGGAGGGCTCATTAAGGAGACCCAGTACTTC.

This clone was seen only a few times. The chain is built from TRBV5-1 and TRBJ1-4; D ambiguous. The CDR3 loop spans 15 amino acids. Deletions cut 0 bases from V and 3 bases from J, with 9 bases between. The V gene's germline CDR1 is SGHRS and CDR2 YFSETQ. The CDR3 here is CASSLGTASNEKLFF. The CDR3 DNA follows: TGCGCCAGCAGCTTGGGAACAGCTTCTAATGAAAAACTGTTTTTT. Variable domain in full (rest from reference TRBV5-1 and TRBJ1-4): KAGVTQTPRYLIKTRGQQVTLSCSPISGHRSVSWYQQTPGQGLQFLFEYFSETQRNKGNFPGRFSGRQFSNSRSEMNVSTLELGDSALYLCASSLGTASNEKLFFGSGTQLSVL.

The chain links TRBV12-3 or TRBV12-4 to TRBJ1-5; 7 bases agree with TRBD1. The length of the CDR3 is 12 residues. The V gene end was trimmed by 6 bases and the J gene end by 6 bases; junction bases not matched to a gene: 2. CDR3 region: CASRTGSQPQHF. For the CDR3, the DNA is TGTGCCAGCAGGACAGGGTCTCAGCCCCAGCATTTT.

This chain uses TRBV6-5 with TRBJ1-2; possible D gene TRBD1, 5 bases. This CDR3 is 15 amino acids long. Germline values: CDR1 MNHEY, CDR2 SVGAGI. Trimming pared 0 bases from V and 0 bases from J, leaving 8 bases between. This chain's CDR3 is CASSYSTATNYGYTF. For the CDR3, the DNA is TGTGCCAGCAGTTACTCGACAGCGACTAACTATGGCTACACCTTC.

The chain links TRBV30 to TRBJ2-7; D call uncertain. The CDR3 is 12 residues long. V lost 8 bases and J 1 base, leaving 12 bases between the germline ends. Germline lookup yields CDR1 GTSNPN and CDR2 SVGIG (reference sequence). Here the CDR3 reads CAGRYSSYEQYF. The CDR3 DNA is TGTGCCGGGCGGTACAGTTCCTACGAGCAGTACTTC.

The V gene is TRBV7-9, the J gene TRBJ1-5; 9 bases match TRBD1. The CDR3 has 14 amino acids. V was pared by 5 bases and J by 4 bases, with 3 bases of the junction left unmatched. Germline V CDR1 and CDR2: SEHNR, FQNEAQ (reference sequence). CDR3 bases: TGTGCCAGCAGCATCGGACAGGGGAATCAGCCCCAGCATTTT. It yields the protein CASSIGQGNQPQHF.

The rearrangement uses TRBV27 and TRBJ1-1, with D uncertain. V lost 3 bases and J 4 bases, leaving 9 bases between the germline ends. CDR3 length equals 13 residues. CDR1 is MNHEY and CDR2 is SMNVEV in the germline V gene (reference sequence). The CDR3 sequence is CASSLKGTTEAFF. In DNA form, the CDR3 reads TGTGCCAGCAGTTTGAAGGGTACCACTGAAGCTTTCTTT.